In this sample, the clone carrying this T cell receptor (beta chain) turned up a few times. Assay used: immunoSEQ multiplex PCR; TCRdb lists only in-frame clones, some missing. The table has tens of thousands of clones, 85% to 90% seen once; the top ten hold about 7.4%. Germline CDR1 LGHNA, CDR2 YNFKEQ. V was shortened by 1 base and J by 7 bases, with 10 bases between the two germline ends. The length of the CDR3 is 14 residues. This specimen belongs to a study of T cell changes during pregnancy in multiple sclerosis. The sample here was CD8+ T cells from peripheral blood mononuclear cells, taken before pregnancy. V and J are TRBV4-2 and TRBJ2-2; D gene uncertain. The receptor was isolated from a female donor with multiple sclerosis, enrolled in a pregnancy study. Written as DNA, the CDR3 is TGTGCCAGCAGCCAAGTCGAGAGAATCGGGGAGCTGTTTTTT. Amino acid sequence: CASSQVERIGELFF.